This T cell receptor (beta chain) was observed in a study of cytomegalovirus exposure and HLA in healthy donors. Study conclusions and caveats: Testing in vitro showed a few CMV-associated chains specific for CMV antigens. The tendency of first-cohort TCR clusters to co-occur in the roughly 120 validation repertoires was the finding of a later analysis.

Germline V gene lookup returns CDR1 MNHNY and CDR2 SVGAGI (reference sequence). V shed 0 bases and J 4 bases; nucleotides not matched to a gene: 6. This CDR3 has 15 residues. With respect to this clone: Its antigen is undetermined.

Profiling relied on immunoSEQ multiplex PCR, and the TCRdb table lists in-frame clones only, not all of them. The data hold about 300,000 clones, with around 87% observed a single time. Among the approximately 130 subjects of the validation cohort, separate from the 666-subject first cohort, were the donors. The chain is built from TRBV6-6 and TRBJ2-7; 7 nucleotides match TRBD2. The specimen sequenced was PBMCs. The source is a woman younger than 30 in good health and CMV-seronegative. The CDR3 protein is CASSYSETSRYEQYF. The CDR3 coding sequence is TGTGCCAGCAGTTACTCGGAGACTAGCAGGTACGAGCAGTACTTC.